One sample yielded the 9 T cell receptor beta chains listed below, sequenced in a study of shared clonotypes between healthy human individuals. Repertoires were generated with immunoSEQ multiplex PCR, while TCRdb's copy carries only in-frame clones and drops some. The profile covers over 2 million clones, with roughly 92% appearing a single time and more than 0.35% taken by the ten largest. Specimen: naive CD4+ T cells from PBMCs. Subset of the sample: CD45RA+ positively selected. The source is a man aged 18 to 29 in good health. Some clones in this sample may be carry-over from other donors' samples.

The chain employs TRBV7-8 and TRBJ2-7; 9 bases are shared with TRBD2. The V segment lost 5 bases and the J segment 9 bases; nucleotides outside the gene matches: 11. The CDR3 consists of 14 residues. Germline assignment: CDR1 SGHVS and CDR2 FQNEAQ. The CDR3 DNA is TGTGCCAGCAGCCCAGAGACTAGCGGTTCGAGGCAGTACTTC. Its protein product is CASSPETSGSRQYF. The whole variable domain, filled in from reference TRBV7-8 and TRBJ2-7, reads GAGVSQSPRYKVAKRGQDVALRCDPISGHVSLFWYQQALGQGPEFLTYFQNEAQLDKSGLPSDRFFAERPEGSVSTLKIQRTQQEDSAVYLCASSPETSGSRQYFGPGTRLTVT.

The chain joins TRBV2 to TRBJ1-6; no clear D gene. Trimming took 9 bases from V and 0 from J, leaving 12 bases between them. This CDR3 region has 15 residues. The V gene's germline CDR1 is SNHLY and CDR2 FYNNEI. The CDR3 DNA follows: TGTGCCAGTCTTAGCGAACGCTCCTATAATTCACCCCTCCACTTT. Amino acids: CASLSERSYNSPLHF.

The rearrangement uses TRBV9 and TRBJ2-5; TRBD1 agrees at 8 bases. V shed 0 bases and J 5 bases; nucleotides not matched to a gene: 6. Germline CDR1 is SGDLS and CDR2 is YYNGEE. The CDR3 runs 15 residues. CDR3 in DNA: TGTGCCAGCAGCGTAGCAGGGGGCGGTAGGGAGACCCAGTACTTC. It is translated as CASSVAGGGRETQYF.

The genes are TRBV11-2 and TRBJ2-5; a possible D gene is TRBD1 (6 bases). The ends were cut back, 2 bases at V and 5 bases at J, with 12 bases in the middle. Germline V lookup: CDR1 SGHAT, CDR2 FQNNGV. The CDR3 length is 14 residues. The DNA for the CDR3 is TGTGCCAGCAGCTTACAGGGGATGGGGGAGACCCAGTACTTC. This gives the protein CASSLQGMGETQYF.

The chain couples TRBV5-5 to TRBJ1-1; maybe TRBD1 (6 bases). CDR3 length: 14 residues. Germline V gene sequence: CDR1 SGHKS, CDR2 YYEKEE (reference sequence). Trimming shortened V by 9 bases and J by 4 bases, and 19 bases separated the two germline ends. CDR3 region: CATHWGASGTEAFF. CDR3 DNA sequence: TGTGCCACCCACTGGGGGGCTTCTGGCACTGAAGCTTTCTTT.

This rearrangement joins TRBV5-1 to TRBJ2-5; TRBD1 matches at 7 bases. The J segment lost 2 bases and the V segment lost 0 bases, leaving 4 bases of the junction unmatched. The CDR3 extends over 15 amino acids. Germline CDR1 is SGHRS and CDR2 is YFSETQ. The CDR3 nucleotides read TGCGCCAGCAGCTTGGTAGACAGGGCGCAAGAGACCCAGTACTTC. Its protein is CASSLVDRAQETQYF.

CDR3 amino acids: CASSHYDRTNYGYTF. DNA of the CDR3: TGCGCCAGCAGCCACTACGACCGAACCAACTATGGCTACACCTTC. V is TRBV4-1 and J is TRBJ1-2; D uncertain. This CDR3 is built from 15 residues. The V gene lost 3 bases and the J gene lost 2 bases, with 13 bases spanning the gap. CDR1 and CDR2 (germline): MGHRA, YSYEKL.

The chain carries TRBV7-9 and TRBJ2-1; D gene uncertain. This CDR3 has 12 amino acids. Trimming stripped 3 bases from V and 8 bases from J, with 8 bases between. Germline values: CDR1 SEHNR, CDR2 FQNEAQ (reference sequence). The CDR3 DNA reads TGTGCCAGCAGCTTCAAGCCGTATGAGCAGTTCTTC. This gives the protein CASSFKPYEQFF.

This rearrangement joins TRBV7-9 to TRBJ1-4; the match to TRBD1 covers 10 bases. This CDR3 spans 15 amino acids. Trimming at V came to 5 bases and at J to 6 bases, leaving 6 bases not matched to a gene. Germline-derived CDR1 and CDR2 are SEHNR and FQNEAQ (reference sequence). The CDR3 sequence: CASSRQGALYEKLFF. Written as DNA, the CDR3 is TGTGCCAGCAGCCGACAGGGGGCATTATATGAAAAACTGTTTTTT.